This TCR beta chain was sequenced during a study of T cell responses to AZD1222 COVID-19 vaccine. Looked up from germline, CDR1 is SEHNR and CDR2 is FQNEAQ (reference sequence). The trim removed 3 bases at V and 3 bases at J, leaving 5 bases unmatched. This CDR3 is 15 amino acids long. This table comes from immunoSEQ multiplex PCR, and its TCRdb copy is limited to in-frame clones, with some not included. In the table there are approximately 160,000 clones, more than 85% of which are singletons. This clonotype originated in an adult in good health. The chain joins TRBV7-9 to TRBJ1-1; TRBD1 matches at 9 bases. Here the sequenced sample was peripheral blood, taken on day 0 of AZD1222 vaccination. The CDR3 here is CASSFDRDRDTEAFF. DNA for the CDR3: TGTGCCAGCAGCTTCGACCGGGACAGGGACACTGAAGCTTTCTTT.